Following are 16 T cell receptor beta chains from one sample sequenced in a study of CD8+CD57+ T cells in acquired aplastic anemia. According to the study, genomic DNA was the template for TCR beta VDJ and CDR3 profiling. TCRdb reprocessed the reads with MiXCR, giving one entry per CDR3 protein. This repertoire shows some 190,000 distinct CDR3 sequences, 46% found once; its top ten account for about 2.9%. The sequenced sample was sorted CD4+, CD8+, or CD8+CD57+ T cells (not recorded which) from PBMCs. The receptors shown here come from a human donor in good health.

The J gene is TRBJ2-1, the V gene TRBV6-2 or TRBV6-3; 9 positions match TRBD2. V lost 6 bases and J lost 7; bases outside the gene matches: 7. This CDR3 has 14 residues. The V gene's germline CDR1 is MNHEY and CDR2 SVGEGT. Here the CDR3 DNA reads TGTGCCAGCAGCCAAGGACTAGCGAGGAATGAGCAGTTCTTC. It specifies CASSQGLARNEQFF.

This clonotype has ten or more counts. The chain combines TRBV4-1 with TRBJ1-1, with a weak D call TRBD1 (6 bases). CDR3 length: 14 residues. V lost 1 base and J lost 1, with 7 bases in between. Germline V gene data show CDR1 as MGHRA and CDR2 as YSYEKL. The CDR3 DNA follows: TGCGCCAGCAGCCAAGTGGACAGGAACACTGAAGCTTTCTTT. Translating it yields CASSQVDRNTEAFF.

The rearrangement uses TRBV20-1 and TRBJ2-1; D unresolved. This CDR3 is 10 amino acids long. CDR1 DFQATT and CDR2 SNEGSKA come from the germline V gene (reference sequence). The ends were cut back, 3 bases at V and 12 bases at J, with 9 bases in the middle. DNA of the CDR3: TGCAGTGCTAGCGGCCACTGGCAGTTCTTC. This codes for CSASGHWQFF.

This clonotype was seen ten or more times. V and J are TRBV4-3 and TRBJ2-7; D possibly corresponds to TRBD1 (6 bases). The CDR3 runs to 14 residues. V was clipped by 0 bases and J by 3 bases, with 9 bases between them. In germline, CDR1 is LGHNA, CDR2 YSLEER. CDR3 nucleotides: TGCGCCAGCAGCCAAGAGCAGGGGAACTACGAGCAGTACTTC. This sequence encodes CASSQEQGNYEQYF.

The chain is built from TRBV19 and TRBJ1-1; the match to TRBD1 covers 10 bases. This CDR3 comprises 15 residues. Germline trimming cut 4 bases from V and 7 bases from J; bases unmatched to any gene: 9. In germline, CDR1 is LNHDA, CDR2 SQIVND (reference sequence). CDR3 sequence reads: CASSKTGTGAIEAFF. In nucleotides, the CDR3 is TGTGCCAGTAGTAAAACCGGGACAGGGGCCATTGAAGCTTTCTTT. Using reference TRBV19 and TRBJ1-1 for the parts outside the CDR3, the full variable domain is DGGITQSPKYLFRKEGQNVTLSCEQNLNHDAMYWYRQDPGQGLRLIYYSQIVNDFQKGDIAEGYSVSREKKESFPLTVTSAQKNPTAFYLCASSKTGTGAIEAFFGQGTRLTVV.

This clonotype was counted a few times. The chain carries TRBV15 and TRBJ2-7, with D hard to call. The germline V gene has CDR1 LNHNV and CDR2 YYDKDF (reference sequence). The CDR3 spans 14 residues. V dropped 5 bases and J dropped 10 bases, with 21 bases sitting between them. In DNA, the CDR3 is TGTGCCACCAGCTTAGAAGGTGGGAAATTGGCCCAGTACTTC. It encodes CATSLEGGKLAQYF.

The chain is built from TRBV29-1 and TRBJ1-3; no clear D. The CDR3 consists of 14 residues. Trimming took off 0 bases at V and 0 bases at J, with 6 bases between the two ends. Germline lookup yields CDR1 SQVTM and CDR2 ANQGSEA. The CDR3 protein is CSVEDGGSGNTIYF. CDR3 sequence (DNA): TGCAGCGTTGAAGACGGCGGCTCTGGAAACACCATATATTTT.

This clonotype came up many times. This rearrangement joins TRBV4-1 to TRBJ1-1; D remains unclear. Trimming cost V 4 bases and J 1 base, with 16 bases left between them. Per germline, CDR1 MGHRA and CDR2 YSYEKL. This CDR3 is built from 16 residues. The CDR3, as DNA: TGCGCCAGCAGCCGCGGCCCTACCGGACGGAACACTGAAGCTTTCTTT. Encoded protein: CASSRGPTGRNTEAFF.

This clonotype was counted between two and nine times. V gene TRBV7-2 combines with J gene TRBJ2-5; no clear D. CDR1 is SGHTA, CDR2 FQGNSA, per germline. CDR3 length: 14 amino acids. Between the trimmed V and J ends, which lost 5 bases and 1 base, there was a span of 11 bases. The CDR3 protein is CASSLNPGQETQYF. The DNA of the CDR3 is TGTGCCAGCAGCCTAAATCCAGGCCAAGAGACCCAGTACTTC. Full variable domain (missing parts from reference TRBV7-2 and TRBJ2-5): GAGVSQSPSNKVTEKGKDVELRCDPISGHTALYWYRQSLGQGLEFLIYFQGNSAPDKSGLPSDRFSAERTGGSVSTLTIQRTQQEDSAVYLCASSLNPGQETQYFGPGTRLLVL.

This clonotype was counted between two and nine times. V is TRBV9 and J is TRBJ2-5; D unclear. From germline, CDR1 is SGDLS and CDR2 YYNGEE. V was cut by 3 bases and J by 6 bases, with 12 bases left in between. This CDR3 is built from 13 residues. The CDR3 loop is CASSGGEVQTQYF. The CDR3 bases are TGTGCCAGCAGCGGTGGGGAAGTGCAGACCCAGTACTTC.

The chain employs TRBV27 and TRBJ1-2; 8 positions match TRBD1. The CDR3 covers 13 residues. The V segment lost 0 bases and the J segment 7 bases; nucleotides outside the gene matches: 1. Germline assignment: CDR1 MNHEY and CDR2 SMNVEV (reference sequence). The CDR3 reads CASSLSQGVGYTF. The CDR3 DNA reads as TGTGCCAGCAGTTTATCACAGGGGGTTGGCTACACCTTC.

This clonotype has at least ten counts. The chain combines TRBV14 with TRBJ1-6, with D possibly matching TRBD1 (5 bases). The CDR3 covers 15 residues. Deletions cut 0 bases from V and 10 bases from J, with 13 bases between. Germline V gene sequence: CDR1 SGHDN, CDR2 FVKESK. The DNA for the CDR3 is TGTGCCAGCAGCCAAGACGGGGGTTCCATCTCACCCCTCCACTTT. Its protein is CASSQDGGSISPLHF.

This CDR3 reads CASNSPAEISYGYTF. The CDR3, as DNA: TGTGCCAGTAACAGTCCGGCAGAAATCTCCTATGGCTACACCTTC. The chain joins TRBV19 to TRBJ1-2; no clear D. V lost 7 bases, J lost 4 bases, and 19 bases lay in between. The germline V gene encodes CDR1 LNHDA and CDR2 SQIVND (reference sequence). CDR3 size: 15 residues.

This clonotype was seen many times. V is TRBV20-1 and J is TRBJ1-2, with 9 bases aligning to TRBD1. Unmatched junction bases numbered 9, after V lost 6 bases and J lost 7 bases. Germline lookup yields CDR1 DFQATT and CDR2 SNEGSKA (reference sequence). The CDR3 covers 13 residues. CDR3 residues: CSARAGTGPGYTF. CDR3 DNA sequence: TGCAGTGCCCGAGCCGGGACAGGGCCTGGCTACACCTTC.

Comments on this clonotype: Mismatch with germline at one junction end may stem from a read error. CDR3 DNA sequence: TGTGTCAGTAGTATAGCACAAAGGACAGCTAACTATGGCTACACCTTC. This codes for CVSSIAQRTANYGYTF. The V gene is TRBV19, the J gene TRBJ1-2; the D gene is possibly TRBD1 (6 bases). This CDR3 comprises 16 residues. Per germline, CDR1 LNHDA and CDR2 SQIVND (reference sequence).

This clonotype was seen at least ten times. CDR3 region: CATSDLRFAGRRHSKNIQYF. CDR3 bases: TGTGCCACCAGTGATTTGAGATTTGCGGGACGGAGGCATTCCAAAAACATTCAGTACTTC. The rearrangement links TRBV24-1 to TRBJ2-4, with a possible D match to TRBD2 (6 bases). V lost 0 bases, J lost 2 bases, and 22 bases lay in between. Germline CDR1 and CDR2: KGHDR and SFDVKD. The CDR3 runs to 20 residues.